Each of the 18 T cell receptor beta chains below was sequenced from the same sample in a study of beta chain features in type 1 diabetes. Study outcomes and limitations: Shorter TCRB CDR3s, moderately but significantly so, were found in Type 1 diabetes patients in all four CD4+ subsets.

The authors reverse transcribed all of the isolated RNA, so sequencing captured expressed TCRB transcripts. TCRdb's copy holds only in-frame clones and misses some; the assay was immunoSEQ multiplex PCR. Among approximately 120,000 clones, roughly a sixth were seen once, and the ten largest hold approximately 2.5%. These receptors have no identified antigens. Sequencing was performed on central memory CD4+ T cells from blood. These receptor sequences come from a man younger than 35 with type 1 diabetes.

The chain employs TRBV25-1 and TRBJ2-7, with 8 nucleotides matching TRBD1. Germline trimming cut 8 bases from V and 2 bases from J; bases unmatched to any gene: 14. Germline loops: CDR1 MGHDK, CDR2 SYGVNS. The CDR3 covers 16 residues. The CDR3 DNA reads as TGTGCCAGCTCCAAAAGCCCCGGGACAGGAACCTACGAGCAGTACTTC. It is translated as CASSKSPGTGTYEQYF.

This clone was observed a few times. This CDR3 reads CASSRQGSQETQYF. In DNA form, the CDR3 reads TGTGCCAGCAGTCGCCAAGGGAGCCAAGAGACCCAGTACTTC. This chain connects TRBV2 to TRBJ2-5, with D maybe TRBD2 (5 bases). The CDR3 runs 14 residues. V was cut by 5 bases and J by 1 base, with 11 bases left in between. CDR1 is SNHLY and CDR2 is FYNNEI in the germline V gene.

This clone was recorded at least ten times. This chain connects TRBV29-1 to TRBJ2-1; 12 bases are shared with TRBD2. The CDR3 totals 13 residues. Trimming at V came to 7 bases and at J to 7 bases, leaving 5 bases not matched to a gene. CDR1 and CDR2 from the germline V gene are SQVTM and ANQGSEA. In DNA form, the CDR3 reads TGCAGCGCCGGGACTAGCGGGCATAATGAGCAGTTCTTC. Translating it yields CSAGTSGHNEQFF.

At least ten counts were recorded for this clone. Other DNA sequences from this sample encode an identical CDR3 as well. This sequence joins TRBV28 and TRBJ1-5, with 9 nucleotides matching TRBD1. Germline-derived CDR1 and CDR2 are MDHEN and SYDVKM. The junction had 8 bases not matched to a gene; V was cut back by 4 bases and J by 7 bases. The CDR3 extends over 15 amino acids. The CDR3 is CASSSTGTGYQPQHF. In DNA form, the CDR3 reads TGTGCCAGCAGTTCAACCGGGACAGGGTACCAGCCCCAGCATTTT.

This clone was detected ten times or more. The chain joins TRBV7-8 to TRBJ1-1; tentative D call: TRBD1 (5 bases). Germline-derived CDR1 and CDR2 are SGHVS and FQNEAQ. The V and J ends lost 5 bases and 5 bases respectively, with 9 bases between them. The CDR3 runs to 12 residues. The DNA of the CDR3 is TGTGCCAGCAGCCGGCAGGGAACTGAAGCTTTCTTT. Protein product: CASSRQGTEAFF.

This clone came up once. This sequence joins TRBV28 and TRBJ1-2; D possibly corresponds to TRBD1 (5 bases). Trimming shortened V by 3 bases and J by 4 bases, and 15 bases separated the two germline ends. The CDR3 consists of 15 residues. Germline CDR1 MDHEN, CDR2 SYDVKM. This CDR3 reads CASSLGGGNTYGYTF. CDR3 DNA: TGTGCCAGCAGTTTGGGCGGGGGTAATACCTATGGCTACACCTTC.

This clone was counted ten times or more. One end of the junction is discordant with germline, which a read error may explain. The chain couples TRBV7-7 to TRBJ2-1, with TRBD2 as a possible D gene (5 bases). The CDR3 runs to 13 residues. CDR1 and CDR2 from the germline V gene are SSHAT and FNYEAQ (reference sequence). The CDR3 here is CASSPDREGEQFF. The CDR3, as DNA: TGTGCTAGCAGTCCAGATCGCGAGGGTGAGCAGTTCTTC.

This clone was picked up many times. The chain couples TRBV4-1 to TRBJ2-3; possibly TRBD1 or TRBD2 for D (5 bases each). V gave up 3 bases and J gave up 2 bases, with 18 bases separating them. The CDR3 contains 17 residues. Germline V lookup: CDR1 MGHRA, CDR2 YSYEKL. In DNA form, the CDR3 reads TGCGCCAGCAGCCAGAATGCCGGGACGTCGACCACAGATACGCAGTATTTT. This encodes CASSQNAGTSTTDTQYF.

The CDR3 region has the DNA TGTGCCAGTAAGGTCGGTTATAGCAATCAGCCCCAGCATTTT. Residues: CASKVGYSNQPQHF. This chain joins TRBV19 and TRBJ1-5; D gene unclear. CDR3 size: 14 residues. With 7 bases removed from V and 0 bases from J, the gap between germline ends came to 10 bases. Germline CDR1 is LNHDA and CDR2 is SQIVND (reference sequence). The full variable domain, rest sourced from reference TRBV19 and TRBJ1-5, is DGGITQSPKYLFRKEGQNVTLSCEQNLNHDAMYWYRQDPGQGLRLIYYSQIVNDFQKGDIAEGYSVSREKKESFPLTVTSAQKNPTAFYLCASKVGYSNQPQHFGDGTRLSIL.

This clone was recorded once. CDR3 residues: CASGGQGFFYGYTF. The DNA for the CDR3 is TGTGCCAGCGGTGGACAGGGGTTTTTCTATGGCTACACCTTC. The V gene is TRBV28, the J gene TRBJ1-2; 9 bases agree with TRBD1. V gave up 8 bases and J gave up 4 bases; unmatched junction bases: 8. Germline CDR1 reads MDHEN; CDR2 reads SYDVKM. The CDR3 totals 14 residues.

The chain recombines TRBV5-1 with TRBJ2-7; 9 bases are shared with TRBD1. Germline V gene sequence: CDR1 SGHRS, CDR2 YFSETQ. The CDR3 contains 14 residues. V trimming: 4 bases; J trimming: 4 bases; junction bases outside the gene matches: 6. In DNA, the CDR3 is TGCGCCAGCAGCCTACAGGGGGCCGGGTACGAGCAGTACTTC. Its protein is CASSLQGAGYEQYF.

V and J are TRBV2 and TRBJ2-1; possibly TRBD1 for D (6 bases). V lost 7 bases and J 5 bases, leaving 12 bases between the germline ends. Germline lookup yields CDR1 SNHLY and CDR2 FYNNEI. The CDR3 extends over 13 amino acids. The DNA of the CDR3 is TGTGCCAGCATAAATCCAGGGGACAATGAGCAGTTCTTC. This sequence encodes CASINPGDNEQFF.

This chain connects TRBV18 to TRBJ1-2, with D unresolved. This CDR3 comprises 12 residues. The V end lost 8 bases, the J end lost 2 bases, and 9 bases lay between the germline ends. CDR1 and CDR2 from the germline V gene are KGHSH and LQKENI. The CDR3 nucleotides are TGTGCCAGCGGTTCCGGGAACTATGGCTACACCTTC. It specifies CASGSGNYGYTF.

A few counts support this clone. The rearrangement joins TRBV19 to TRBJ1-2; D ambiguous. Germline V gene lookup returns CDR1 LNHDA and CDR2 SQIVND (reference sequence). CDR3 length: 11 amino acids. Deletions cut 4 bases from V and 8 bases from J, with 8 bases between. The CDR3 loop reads CASSTREGYTF. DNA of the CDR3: TGTGCCAGTAGTACGCGGGAAGGCTACACCTTC.

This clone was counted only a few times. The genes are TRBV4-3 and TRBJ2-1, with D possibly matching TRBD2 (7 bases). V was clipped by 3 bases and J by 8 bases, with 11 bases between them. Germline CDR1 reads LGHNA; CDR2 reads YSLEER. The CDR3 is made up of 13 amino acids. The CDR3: CASSHPGGHEQFF. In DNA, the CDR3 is TGCGCCAGCAGCCACCCCGGGGGGCATGAGCAGTTCTTC.

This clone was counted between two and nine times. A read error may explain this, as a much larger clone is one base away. CDR3 bases: TGCAGCGTTGAAGGGGACAGGGGGGGGGTAGATACGCAGTATTTT. It specifies CSVEGDRGGVDTQYF. The rearrangement uses TRBV29-1 and TRBJ2-3; 11 nucleotides agree with TRBD1. V lost 1 base, J lost 5 bases, and 5 bases stayed unmatched. Germline V gene sequence: CDR1 SQVTM, CDR2 ANQGSEA. The CDR3 loop spans 15 amino acids.

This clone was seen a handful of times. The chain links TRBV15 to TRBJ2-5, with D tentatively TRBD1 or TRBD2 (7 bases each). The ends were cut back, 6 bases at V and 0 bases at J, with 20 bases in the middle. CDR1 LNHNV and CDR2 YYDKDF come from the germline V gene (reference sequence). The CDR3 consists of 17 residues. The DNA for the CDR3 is TGTGCCACCAGAAAGCCGAGCGGGACAGACCACCAAGAGACCCAGTACTTC. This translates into CATRKPSGTDHQETQYF.

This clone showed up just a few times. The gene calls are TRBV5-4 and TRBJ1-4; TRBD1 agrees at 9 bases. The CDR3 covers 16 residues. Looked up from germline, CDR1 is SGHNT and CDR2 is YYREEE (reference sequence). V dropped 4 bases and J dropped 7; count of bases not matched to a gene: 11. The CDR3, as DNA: TGTGCCAGCAGCCCAATTGCGGGACAGGGAAGTGAAAAACTGTTTTTT. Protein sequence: CASSPIAGQGSEKLFF.